This T cell receptor (beta chain) appears in the sequencing data of a study of T-cell reconstitution after alpha-beta-depleted transplantation in children. Unique molecular identifiers were built into the TCRbeta library. One entry per CDR3 protein, called by TCRdb with MiXCR from the PCR reads. The profile shows 380,000 or so distinct CDR3 sequences, 13% of them singletons. The CDR3 runs 14 residues. With 4 bases clipped from V and 1 base from J, the junction kept 1 base outside the gene matches. Germline V gene data show CDR1 as SQVTM and CDR2 as ANQGSEA. This clonotype was seen repeatedly, ten times or more.

The TCR originated in a human donor who donated a stem cell graft to a child with Fanconi anemia. This specimen was PBMCs, taken from the stem cell graft. This sequence joins TRBV29-1 and TRBJ1-5, with 10 bases that match TRBD1. DNA of the CDR3: TGCAGCGTTGGGGACAGGGGAAGCAATCAGCCCCAGCATTTT. This sequence encodes CSVGDRGSNQPQHF.